Following are 25 T cell receptor beta chains from one sample sequenced in a study of blood T cell repertoires in COVID-19. Only in-frame clones appear in the TCRdb table, and some are missing; sequencing was by immunoSEQ multiplex PCR. The table includes thousands of clones, over 75% detected once. Sequenced sample: peripheral blood. All receptors derive from a human donor in a cohort sampled during active COVID-19.

This clone was picked up a small number of times. This chain uses TRBV11-1 with TRBJ2-1, with 10 bases identical to TRBD2. The CDR3 spans 16 residues. The germline V gene has CDR1 SGHAT and CDR2 FQDESV (reference sequence). Unmatched junction bases numbered 1, after V lost 2 bases and J lost 0 bases. DNA of the CDR3: TGTGCCAGCAGCTTACTAGCGGGAGTCTCCTACAATGAGCAGTTCTTC. Amino acids: CASSLLAGVSYNEQFF.

Details on this clone: Other DNA variants within this sample encode the same CDR3. The chain couples TRBV3-1 (or the pseudogene TRBV3-2) to TRBJ2-4; D remains ambiguous. CDR3 size: 17 residues. Germline V gene sequence: CDR1 LGHDT, CDR2 YNNKEL (reference sequence). Trimming took 6 bases from V and 4 from J, leaving 22 bases between them. The CDR3 DNA reads TGTGCCAGCAGTACTATTTGTCCCATTCAAAGAAAAAACATTCAGTACTTC. As protein: CASSTICPIQRKNIQYF.

V usage is TRBV10-3 and J usage is TRBJ2-1, with 8 positions matching TRBD2. The J segment lost 0 bases and the V segment lost 4 bases, leaving 2 bases of the junction unmatched. The length of the CDR3 is 15 residues. Germline loops: CDR1 ENHRY, CDR2 SYGVKD. CDR3 nucleotide sequence: TGTGCCATCAGTGTCAGCGGGAGCTCCTACAATGAGCAGTTCTTC. Encoded protein: CAISVSGSSYNEQFF.

The CDR3 bases are TGTGCCAGCAGTTTGACAGGTATTAGCAATCAGCCCCAGCATTTT. This encodes CASSLTGISNQPQHF. The J gene is TRBJ1-5, the V gene TRBV28, with a weak D call TRBD1 (6 bases). CDR3 length equals 15 residues. Between the trimmed V and J ends, which lost 3 bases and 0 bases, there was a span of 9 bases. Germline values: CDR1 MDHEN, CDR2 SYDVKM.

V gene TRBV28 combines with J gene TRBJ2-1; 9 nucleotides align to TRBD1. The CDR3 runs to 17 residues. Trimming cost V 6 bases and J 3 bases; bases outside gene matches: 12. Germline V CDR1 and CDR2: MDHEN, SYDVKM. CDR3 coding DNA: TGTGCCAGCAGGCCTACGCCGGGACAGGGTAACTACAATGAGCAGTTCTTC. Translated, it gives CASRPTPGQGNYNEQFF. Full variable domain (outside the CDR3, taken from reference TRBV28 and TRBJ2-1): DVKVTQSSRYLVKRTGEKVFLECVQDMDHENMFWYRQDPGLGLRLIYFSYDVKMKEKGDIPEGYSVSREKKERFSLILESASTNQTSMYLCASRPTPGQGNYNEQFFGPGTRLTVL.

The genes are TRBV18 and TRBJ2-1; D possibly corresponds to TRBD1 (6 bases). From germline, CDR1 is KGHSH and CDR2 LQKENI. The CDR3 consists of 14 residues. Trimming left V 2 bases short and J 7 bases short, with 12 bases between. The CDR3 sequence: CASSPNLQGNEQFF. In DNA form, the CDR3 reads TGTGCCAGCTCACCAAACCTACAGGGAAATGAGCAGTTCTTC.

This clone has just a few counts. The J gene is TRBJ1-5, the V gene TRBV18; possibly TRBD1 for D (6 bases). Trimming took 7 bases from V and 4 from J, leaving 11 bases between them. The germline gives CDR1 KGHSH, CDR2 LQKENI. The CDR3 is 13 residues long. For the CDR3, the DNA is TGTGCCAGCTGGGTTAGGGGGAATCAGCCCCAGCATTTT. Translated, it gives CASWVRGNQPQHF.

The CDR3 region has the DNA TGTGCCAGCAGTTTGGCAGGGTCCTATTACGAGCAGTACTTC. Translated, it gives CASSLAGSYYEQYF. The chain has TRBV27 and TRBJ2-7; a possible D gene is TRBD1 (5 bases). The V and J ends lost 3 bases and 4 bases respectively, with 13 bases between them. CDR1 is MNHEY and CDR2 is SMNVEV in the germline V gene (reference sequence). CDR3 length: 14 residues.

The rearrangement joins TRBV5-1 to TRBJ2-3, with D possibly TRBD1 on 6 matching bases. CDR3 size: 15 residues. V was clipped by 3 bases and J by 7 bases, with 18 bases between them. The germline gives CDR1 SGHRS, CDR2 YFSETQ. Here the CDR3 DNA reads TGCGCCAGCAGCTCGCGTACAACAGGGAAACATACGCAGTATTTT. Its protein is CASSSRTTGKHTQYF.

The chain uses TRBV30 and TRBJ2-2; D is uncertain. Between the trimmed V and J ends, which lost 0 bases and 6 bases, there was a span of 5 bases. The CDR3 is 12 amino acids. CDR1 GTSNPN and CDR2 SVGIG come from the germline V gene (reference sequence). CDR3 nucleotide sequence: TGTGCCTGGAGTGTCCGAGCCGGGGAGCTGTTTTTT. Translation gives CAWSVRAGELFF.

The chain has TRBV5-1 and TRBJ2-3, with D possibly being TRBD2 (6 bases). V dropped 0 bases and J dropped 4 bases, with 15 bases sitting between them. The CDR3 contains 16 residues. Germline V lookup: CDR1 SGHRS, CDR2 YFSETQ. CDR3 DNA sequence: TGCGCCAGCAGCTTGGAGCCGGGGTGGAGGGCAGATACGCAGTATTTT. This translates into CASSLEPGWRADTQYF. Variable domain in full (rest from reference TRBV5-1 and TRBJ2-3): KAGVTQTPRYLIKTRGQQVTLSCSPISGHRSVSWYQQTPGQGLQFLFEYFSETQRNKGNFPGRFSGRQFSNSRSEMNVSTLELGDSALYLCASSLEPGWRADTQYFGPGTRLTVL.

This chain connects TRBV10-2 to TRBJ2-1, with 14 bases that match TRBD2. The germline CDR1 and CDR2 sequences are WSHSY and SAAADI. This CDR3 spans 15 amino acids. V shed 8 bases and J 15 bases; nucleotides not matched to a gene: 15. The CDR3 bases are TGCGCCAGCTCTACGGGACTAGCGGGAGTTTTAACGTGGTTCTTC. It yields the protein CASSTGLAGVLTWFF.

V is TRBV30 and J is TRBJ2-7; 7 nucleotides agree with TRBD1. Germline CDR1 is GTSNPN and CDR2 is SVGIG (reference sequence). Unmatched junction bases numbered 7, after V lost 3 bases and J lost 5 bases. The CDR3 is 13 amino acids. The CDR3 DNA sequence: TGTGCCTGGAGCCCGGACAGGTCCCACGAGCAGTACTTC. Residues: CAWSPDRSHEQYF.

This chain connects TRBV3-1 (or the pseudogene TRBV3-2) to TRBJ2-1; 14 nucleotides agree with TRBD2. CDR3 length equals 18 residues. V lost 3 bases to trimming and J lost 4 bases; unmatched junction nucleotides: 8. Per germline, CDR1 LGHDT and CDR2 YNNKEL (reference sequence). The CDR3 nucleotides are TGTGCCAGCAGCCATGGACTAGCGGGAGGTGGAGGTTACAATGAGCAGTTCTTC. It encodes CASSHGLAGGGGYNEQFF.

This rearrangement joins TRBV5-1 to TRBJ2-5; D might be TRBD1 (5 bases). The CDR3 covers 14 residues. Trimming cost V 6 bases and J 1 base, with 13 bases left between them. CDR1 and CDR2 (germline): SGHRS, YFSETQ. The DNA of the CDR3 is TGCGCCAGCACGTCCTCCACAGGCCAAGAGACCCAGTACTTC. It is translated as CASTSSTGQETQYF.

V gene TRBV5-4 combines with J gene TRBJ1-3; TRBD1 aligns across 10 bases. Germline V gene sequence: CDR1 SGHNT, CDR2 YYREEE (reference sequence). V lost 4 bases to trimming and J lost 4 bases; unmatched junction nucleotides: 8. This CDR3 spans 16 amino acids. CDR3 region: CASSQSRDRGGNTIYF. As DNA, the CDR3 is TGTGCCAGCAGCCAGTCCCGGGACAGGGGAGGAAACACCATATATTTT.

The V and J genes are TRBV10-2 and TRBJ2-2, with 9 nucleotides matching TRBD1. Germline V gene lookup returns CDR1 WSHSY and CDR2 SAAADI. The CDR3 is made up of 14 amino acids. The trim removed 6 bases at V and 3 bases at J, leaving 2 bases unmatched. The CDR3 here is CASRGQGYTGELFF. For the CDR3, the DNA is TGCGCCAGCAGGGGACAGGGCTACACCGGGGAGCTGTTTTTT.

This clone occurred a few times. This sequence joins TRBV7-9 and TRBJ2-7; 7 bases line up with TRBD2. Trimming cost V 8 bases and J 4 bases; bases outside gene matches: 14. The CDR3 extends over 15 amino acids. Germline CDR1 is SEHNR and CDR2 is FQNEAQ (reference sequence). The CDR3 nucleotides read TGTGCCAGCGGTGGCAGCGGGACTAATACTTACGAGCAGTACTTC. It codes for CASGGSGTNTYEQYF.

V is TRBV18 and J is TRBJ2-2, with TRBD1 matching 8 bases. After removal of 6 bases from V and 3 bases from J, the junction contained 6 bases not matched to a gene. Germline V gene lookup returns CDR1 KGHSH and CDR2 LQKENI. The CDR3 extends over 15 amino acids. CDR3 sequence: CASSLDRADTGELFF. The CDR3 DNA is TGTGCCAGCTCGTTGGACAGGGCCGACACCGGGGAGCTGTTTTTT. The entire variable domain, with the rest obtained from reference TRBV18 and TRBJ2-2, is as follows: NAGVMQNPRHLVRRRGQEARLRCSPMKGHSHVYWYRQLPEEGLKFMVYLQKENIIDESGMPKERFSAEFPKEGPSILRIQQVVRGDSAAYFCASSLDRADTGELFFGEGSRLTVL.

The chain is built from TRBV11-2 and TRBJ2-3; D is perhaps TRBD2 (7 bases). The germline CDR1 and CDR2 sequences are SGHAT and FQNNGV. V lost 3 bases and J 6 bases, leaving 16 bases between the germline ends. The CDR3 is 15 residues long. Here the CDR3 reads CASSLFRGAPDTQYF. The CDR3 DNA sequence: TGTGCCAGCAGCTTGTTCCGGGGGGCGCCCGATACGCAGTATTTT.

This clone is a singleton in its sample. J is TRBJ2-5 and V is TRBV7-8; 10 nucleotides align to TRBD2. The CDR3 has 16 residues. Trimming took 5 bases from V and 5 from J; bases not matched to a gene: 11. CDR1 and CDR2 from the germline V gene are SGHVS and FQNEAQ. The CDR3 region has the DNA TGTGCCAGCAGCCAGGGGAGTAGCGGGAGGTTTGAGACCCAGTACTTC. This sequence encodes CASSQGSSGRFETQYF.

The chain uses TRBV27 and TRBJ1-4, with D unresolved. The CDR3 covers 14 residues. Per germline, CDR1 MNHEY and CDR2 SMNVEV (reference sequence). V was shortened by 6 bases and J by 0 bases, with 8 bases between the two germline ends. CDR3 amino acids: CASRYRATNEKLFF. The CDR3 DNA follows: TGTGCCAGCAGATACCGGGCAACTAATGAAAAACTGTTTTTT.

This sequence joins TRBV10-3 and TRBJ1-1; maybe TRBD1 (5 bases). With 11 bases removed from V and 1 base from J, the gap between germline ends came to 8 bases. CDR3 length equals 11 residues. Germline V CDR1 and CDR2: ENHRY, SYGVKD. The DNA for the CDR3 is TGTGCCTGCGGACAGAACACTGAAGCTTTCTTT. Protein: CACGQNTEAFF.

This chain connects TRBV30 to TRBJ2-4, with D maybe TRBD2 (6 bases). The CDR3 covers 13 residues. Trimming left V 2 bases short and J 7 bases short, with 12 bases between. The V gene's germline CDR1 is GTSNPN and CDR2 SVGIG (reference sequence). CDR3 sequence (DNA): TGTGCCTGGAGTCGGAGGGGTGAGAACATTCAGTACTTC. Amino acid sequence: CAWSRRGENIQYF. The whole variable domain, remainder taken from reference TRBV30 and TRBJ2-4, is SQTIHQWPATLVQPVGSPLSLECTVEGTSNPNLYWYRQAAGRGLQLLFYSVGIGQISSEVPQNLSASRPQDRQFILSSKKLLLSDSGFYLCAWSRRGENIQYFGAGTRLSVL.

V gene TRBV6-4 combines with J gene TRBJ2-3; TRBD2 aligns across 7 bases. This CDR3 has 15 residues. With 4 bases clipped from V and 1 base from J, the junction kept 5 bases outside the gene matches. The germline V gene encodes CDR1 MRHNA and CDR2 SNTAGT. The CDR3 spells CASSGSSGGTDTQYF. The CDR3, as DNA: TGTGCCAGCAGTGGATCTAGCGGAGGCACAGATACGCAGTATTTT.